This TCR beta chain was found in a study of CD8 T cells in Susac syndrome. Trimming took 3 bases from V and 0 from J, leaving 6 bases between them. Germline V gene sequence: CDR1 GTSNPN, CDR2 SVGIG (reference sequence). This CDR3 has 13 residues. cDNA came from about 0.5 to 1 ug RNA primed by random hexamers. TCRdb analysed the immunoSEQ multiplex PCR reads with MiXCR anew, one entry per CDR3 protein. The data contain a few hundred thousand distinct CDR3 sequences, around 85% of them singletons. The gene calls are TRBV30 and TRBJ1-5, with a tentative D call TRBD1 (5 bases). What was sequenced was CD8+ T cells from PBMCs. This clonotype was obtained from a human donor with multiple sclerosis. This CDR3 is CAWRTDSNQPQHF. The CDR3 DNA reads as TGTGCCTGGAGGACAGATAGCAATCAGCCCCAGCATTTT.